This T cell receptor (beta chain) was sequenced during a study of blood T cell repertoires in COVID-19. Libraries were prepared by immunoSEQ multiplex PCR; TCRdb keeps only in-frame clonotypes and omits some of them. The sample lists around 190,000 clones, about four fifths occurring once. Germline V gene data show CDR1 as SGHAT and CDR2 as FQNNGV. V trimming: 8 bases; J trimming: 4 bases; junction bases outside the gene matches: 6. This CDR3 has 13 residues. The clonotype originates from a woman aged 40 to 50 with COVID-19, enrolled during active disease. The sequencing sample was made of peripheral blood. The chain recombines TRBV11-2 with TRBJ2-3; 7 nucleotides match TRBD2. The CDR3 region is CASSQGLPDTQYF. The CDR3 coding sequence is TGTGCCAGCTCCCAGGGACTACCAGATACGCAGTATTTT. The variable domain in full, completed from reference TRBV11-2 and TRBJ2-3, reads EAGVAQSPRYKIIEKRQSVAFWCNPISGHATLYWYQQILGQGPKLLIQFQNNGVVDDSQLPKDRFSAERLKGVDSTLKIQPAKLEDSAVYLCASSQGLPDTQYFGPGTRLTVL.